The count of the clone carrying this T cell receptor (beta chain) is one. The CDR3 has 15 residues. V lost 4 bases, J lost 0 bases, and 5 bases stayed unmatched. Looked up from germline, CDR1 is MNHEY and CDR2 is SVGEGT. Libraries were prepared by immunoSEQ multiplex PCR; TCRdb keeps only in-frame clonotypes and omits some of them. The profile covers some 340,000 clones, with approximately 86% appearing a single time and 1.9% taken by the ten largest. Treatment defined: approximately 18 received Ad26.COV2.S at low or high dose, single or two shots; roughly five received placebo; per-sample allocation not given. Sampling took place 63 days after the first vaccine or placebo injection. The source of the sample is a study of Ad26.COV2.S vaccination and SARS-CoV-2 variants.

The rearrangement uses TRBV6-2 or TRBV6-3 and TRBJ2-5; 7 bases fit TRBD1. This specimen was peripheral blood, taken in a trial of Ad26.COV2.S vaccine versus placebo. The clonotype comes from a person aged 18-65 years who received the Ad26.COV2.S COVID-19 vaccine or a placebo. CDR3 nucleotides: TGTGCCAGCAGTTCGGGACAGACGTACCAAGAGACCCAGTACTTC. Amino acids: CASSSGQTYQETQYF.